The 5 T cell receptor beta chains below all came from one sample that was sequenced in a study of T cell repertoires in cytomegalovirus infection. TCRdb reprocessed the reads via MiXCR and lists one record per CDR3 protein. Among over 150,000 distinct CDR3 sequences, around 14% were seen once, and the ten largest hold more than 20%. Input material: PBMCs. The source is a human donor in good health (CMV status not recorded). Some clones in this sample may be carry-over from other donors' samples.

In this sample, this clonotype turned up a few times. The chain carries TRBV6-6 and TRBJ2-2; 14 nucleotides line up with TRBD2. There are 16 residues in the CDR3. Trimming took 8 bases from V and 0 from J; bases not matched to a gene: 2. The germline CDR1 and CDR2 sequences are MNHNY and SVGAGI (reference sequence). The CDR3 region is CASGTSGRANTGELFF. CDR3 DNA: TGTGCCAGCGGGACTAGCGGGAGAGCGAACACCGGGGAGCTGTTTTTT.

At least ten counts were recorded for this clonotype. This rearrangement joins TRBV5-6 to TRBJ2-1; no clear D gene. The CDR3 extends over 16 amino acids. The V end was cut by 4 bases, the J end by 0 bases, with 14 bases between. Germline V gives CDR1 SGHDT, CDR2 YYEEEE. DNA for the CDR3: TGTGCCAGCAGCCGAACCCTGGGAAGCTCCTACAATGAGCAGTTCTTC. Protein sequence: CASSRTLGSSYNEQFF.

The chain is built from TRBV12-3 or TRBV12-4 and TRBJ2-1, with 11 positions matching TRBD2. V trimming: 5 bases; J trimming: 2 bases; junction bases outside the gene matches: 5. This CDR3 is 16 amino acids long. The chain's CDR3 is CASSVSGRDTYNEQFF. In DNA form, the CDR3 reads TGTGCCAGCAGTGTTAGCGGGAGGGACACCTACAATGAGCAGTTCTTC.

V and J are TRBV6-1 and TRBJ1-1; D gene unclear. This CDR3 is 14 amino acids long. Between the trimmed V and J ends, which lost 8 bases and 1 base, there was a span of 14 bases. Looked up from germline, CDR1 is MNHNS and CDR2 is SASEGT. The CDR3: CASHREVRNTEAFF. Written as DNA, the CDR3 is TGTGCCAGCCATAGGGAGGTTCGGAACACTGAAGCTTTCTTT.

The chain carries TRBV27 and TRBJ1-2, with D possibly being TRBD1 (6 bases). Between the trimmed V and J ends, which lost 5 bases and 8 bases, there was a span of 18 bases. Germline V gene sequence: CDR1 MNHEY, CDR2 SMNVEV (reference sequence). The CDR3 is 14 amino acids. The CDR3 region has the DNA TGTGCCAGCAGTCTTGGGACATGGAAGGGGGGCTACACCTTC. This encodes CASSLGTWKGGYTF.